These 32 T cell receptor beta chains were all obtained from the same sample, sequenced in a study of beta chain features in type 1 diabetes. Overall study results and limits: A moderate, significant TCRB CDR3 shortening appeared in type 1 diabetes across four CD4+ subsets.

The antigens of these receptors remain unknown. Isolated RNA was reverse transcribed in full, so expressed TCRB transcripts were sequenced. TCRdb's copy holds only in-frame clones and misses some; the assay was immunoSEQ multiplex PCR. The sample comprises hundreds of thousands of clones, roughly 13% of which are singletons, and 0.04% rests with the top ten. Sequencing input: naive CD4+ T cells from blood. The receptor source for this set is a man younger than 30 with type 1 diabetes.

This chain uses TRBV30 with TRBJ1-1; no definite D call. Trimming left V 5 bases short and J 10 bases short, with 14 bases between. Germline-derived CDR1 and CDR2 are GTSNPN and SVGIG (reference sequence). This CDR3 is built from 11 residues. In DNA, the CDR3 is TGTGCCTGGCAGCCTACCCATGGAGCTTTCTTT. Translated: CAWQPTHGAFF.

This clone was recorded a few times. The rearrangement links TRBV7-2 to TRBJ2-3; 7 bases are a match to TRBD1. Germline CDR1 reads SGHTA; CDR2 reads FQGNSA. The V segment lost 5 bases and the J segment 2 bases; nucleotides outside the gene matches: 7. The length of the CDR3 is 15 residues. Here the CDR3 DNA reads TGTGCCAGCAGCCCGAACAGGGGTCCCACAGATACGCAGTATTTT. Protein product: CASSPNRGPTDTQYF.

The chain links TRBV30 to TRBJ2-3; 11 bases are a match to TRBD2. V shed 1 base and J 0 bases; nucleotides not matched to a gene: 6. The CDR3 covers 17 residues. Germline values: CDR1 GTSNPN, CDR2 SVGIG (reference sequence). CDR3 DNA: TGTGCCTGGAGTGCATCTAGCGGGGGGACTAGCACAGATACGCAGTATTTT. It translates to CAWSASSGGTSTDTQYF.

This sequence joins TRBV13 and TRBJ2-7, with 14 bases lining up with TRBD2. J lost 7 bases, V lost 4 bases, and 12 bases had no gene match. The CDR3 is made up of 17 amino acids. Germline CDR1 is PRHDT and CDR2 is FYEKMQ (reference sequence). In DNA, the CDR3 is TGTGCCAGCAGCTCGGGACTAGCGGGAGCGCGGCACCGGGAGCAGTACTTC. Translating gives CASSSGLAGARHREQYF. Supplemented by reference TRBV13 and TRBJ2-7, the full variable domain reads AAGVIQSPRHLIKEKRETATLKCYPIPRHDTVYWYQQGPGQDPQFLISFYEKMQSDKGSIPDRFSAQQFSDYHSELNMSSLELGDSALYFCASSSGLAGARHREQYFGPGTRLTVT.

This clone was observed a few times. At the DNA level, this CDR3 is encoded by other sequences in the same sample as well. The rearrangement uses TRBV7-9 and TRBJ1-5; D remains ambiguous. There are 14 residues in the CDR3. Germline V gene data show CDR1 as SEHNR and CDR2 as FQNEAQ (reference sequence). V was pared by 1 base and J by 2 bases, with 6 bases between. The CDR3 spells CASSLDSGNQPQHF. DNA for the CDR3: TGTGCCAGCAGCTTAGACAGCGGCAATCAGCCCCAGCATTTT.

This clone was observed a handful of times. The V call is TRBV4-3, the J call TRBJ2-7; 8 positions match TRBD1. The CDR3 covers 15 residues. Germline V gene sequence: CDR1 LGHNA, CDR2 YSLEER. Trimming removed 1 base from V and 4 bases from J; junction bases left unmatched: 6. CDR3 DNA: TGCGCCAGCAGCCAAGGTCTTACAGGGGGATACGAGCAGTACTTC. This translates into CASSQGLTGGYEQYF.

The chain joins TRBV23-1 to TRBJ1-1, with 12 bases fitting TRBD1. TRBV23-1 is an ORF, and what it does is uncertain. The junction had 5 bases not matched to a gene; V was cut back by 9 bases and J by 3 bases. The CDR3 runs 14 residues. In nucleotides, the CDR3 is TGCGCCAGAGGGACAGGGGGCAAGGACACTGAAGCTTTCTTT. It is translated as CARGTGGKDTEAFF.

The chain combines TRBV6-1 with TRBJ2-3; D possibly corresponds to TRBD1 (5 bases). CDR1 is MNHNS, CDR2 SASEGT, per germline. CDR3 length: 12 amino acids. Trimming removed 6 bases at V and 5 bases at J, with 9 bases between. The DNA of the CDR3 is TGTGCCAGCAGCTGGGGCGGAGATACGCAGTATTTT. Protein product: CASSWGGDTQYF.

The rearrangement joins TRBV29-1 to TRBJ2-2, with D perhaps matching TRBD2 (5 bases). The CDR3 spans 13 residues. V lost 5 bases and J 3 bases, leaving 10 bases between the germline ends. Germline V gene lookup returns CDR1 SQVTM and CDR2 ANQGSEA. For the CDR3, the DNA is TGCAGCGTTAGCCCGGGGTACACCGGGGAGCTGTTTTTT. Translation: CSVSPGYTGELFF.

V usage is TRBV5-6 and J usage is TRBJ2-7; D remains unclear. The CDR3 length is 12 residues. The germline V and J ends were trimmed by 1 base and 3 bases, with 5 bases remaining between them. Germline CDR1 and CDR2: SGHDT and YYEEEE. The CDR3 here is CASSLKSYEQYF. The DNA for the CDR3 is TGTGCCAGCAGCTTGAAAAGCTACGAGCAGTACTTC.

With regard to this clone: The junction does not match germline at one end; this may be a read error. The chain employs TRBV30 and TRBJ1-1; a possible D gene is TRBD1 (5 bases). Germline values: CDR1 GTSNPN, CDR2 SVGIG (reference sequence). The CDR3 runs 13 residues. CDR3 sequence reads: CTWSPSGLIGAFF. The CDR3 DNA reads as TGTACCTGGAGCCCCTCGGGACTCATCGGGGCTTTCTTT.

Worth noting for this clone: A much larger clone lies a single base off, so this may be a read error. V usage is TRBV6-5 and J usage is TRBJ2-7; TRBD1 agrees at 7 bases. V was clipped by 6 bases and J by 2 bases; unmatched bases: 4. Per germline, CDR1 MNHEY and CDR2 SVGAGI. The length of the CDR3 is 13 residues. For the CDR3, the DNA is TGTGCCAGCAGCCTTGGGACAGCCTACGAGCAGTACTTC. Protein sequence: CASSLGTAYEQYF.

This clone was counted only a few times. The CDR3: CASSPPGDRGYSYEQYF. In DNA, the CDR3 is TGTGCCAGCAGCCCCCCCGGGGACAGGGGGTACTCCTACGAGCAGTACTTC. V and J are TRBV9 and TRBJ2-7, with 11 nucleotides matching TRBD1. The J segment lost 0 bases and the V segment lost 4 bases, leaving 9 bases of the junction unmatched. This CDR3 has 17 residues. Germline-derived CDR1 and CDR2 are SGDLS and YYNGEE. The entire variable domain, with the rest obtained from reference TRBV9 and TRBJ2-7, is as follows: DSGVTQTPKHLITATGQRVTLRCSPRSGDLSVYWYQQSLDQGLQFLIQYYNGEERAKGNILERFSAQQFPDLHSELNLSSLELGDSALYFCASSPPGDRGYSYEQYFGPGTRLTVT.

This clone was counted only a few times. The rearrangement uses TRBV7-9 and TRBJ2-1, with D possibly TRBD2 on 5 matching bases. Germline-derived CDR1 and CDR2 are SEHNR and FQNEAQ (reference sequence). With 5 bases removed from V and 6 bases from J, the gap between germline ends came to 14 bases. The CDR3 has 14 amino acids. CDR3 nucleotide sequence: TGTGCCAGCAGCCCCTCGGGGAGCAGCAATGAGCAGTTCTTC. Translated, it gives CASSPSGSSNEQFF.

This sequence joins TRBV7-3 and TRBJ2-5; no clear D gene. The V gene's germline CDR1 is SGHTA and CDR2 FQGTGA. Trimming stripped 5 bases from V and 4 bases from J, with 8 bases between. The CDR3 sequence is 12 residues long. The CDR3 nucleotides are TGTGCCAGCAGCCCCCCGGGAGAGACCCAGTACTTC. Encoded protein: CASSPPGETQYF.

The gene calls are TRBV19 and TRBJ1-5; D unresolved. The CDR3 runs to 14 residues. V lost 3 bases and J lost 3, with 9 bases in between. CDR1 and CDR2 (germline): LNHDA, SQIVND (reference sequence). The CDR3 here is CASSIHSYNQPQHF. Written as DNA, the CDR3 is TGTGCCAGTAGTATCCACAGCTACAATCAGCCCCAGCATTTT.

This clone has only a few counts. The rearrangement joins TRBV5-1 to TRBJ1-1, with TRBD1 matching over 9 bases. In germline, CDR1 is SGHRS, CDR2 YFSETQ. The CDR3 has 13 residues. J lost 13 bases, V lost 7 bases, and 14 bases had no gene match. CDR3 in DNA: TGCGCCAGCCTTCTGGACGGGACAGGGAAGGGTTTCTTT. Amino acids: CASLLDGTGKGFF.

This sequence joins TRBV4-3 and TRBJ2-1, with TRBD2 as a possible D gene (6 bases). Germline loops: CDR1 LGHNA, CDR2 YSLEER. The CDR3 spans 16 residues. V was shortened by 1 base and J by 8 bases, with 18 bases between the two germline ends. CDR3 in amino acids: CASSQVIPSEKDEQFF. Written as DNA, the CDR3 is TGCGCCAGCAGCCAAGTGATACCTAGCGAGAAGGATGAGCAGTTCTTC.

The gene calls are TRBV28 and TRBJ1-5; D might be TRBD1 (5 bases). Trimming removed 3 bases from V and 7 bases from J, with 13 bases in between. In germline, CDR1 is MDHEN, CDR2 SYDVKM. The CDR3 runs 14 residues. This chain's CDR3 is CASSFPLGGQPQHF. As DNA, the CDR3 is TGTGCCAGCAGTTTTCCTCTCGGGGGGCAGCCCCAGCATTTT.

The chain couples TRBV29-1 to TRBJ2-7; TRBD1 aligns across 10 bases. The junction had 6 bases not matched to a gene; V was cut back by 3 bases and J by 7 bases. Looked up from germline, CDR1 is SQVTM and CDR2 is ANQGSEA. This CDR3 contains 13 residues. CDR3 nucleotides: TGCAGCGTTGAGAAGGGACAGGGGAGAGAGCAGTACTTC. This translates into CSVEKGQGREQYF.

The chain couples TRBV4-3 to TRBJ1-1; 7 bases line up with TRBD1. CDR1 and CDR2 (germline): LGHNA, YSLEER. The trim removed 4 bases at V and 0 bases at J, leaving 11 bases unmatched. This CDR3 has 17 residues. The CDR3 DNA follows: TGCGCCAGCAGCCTCCCTCCAGTGGGACAGATGAACACTGAAGCTTTCTTT. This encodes CASSLPPVGQMNTEAFF.

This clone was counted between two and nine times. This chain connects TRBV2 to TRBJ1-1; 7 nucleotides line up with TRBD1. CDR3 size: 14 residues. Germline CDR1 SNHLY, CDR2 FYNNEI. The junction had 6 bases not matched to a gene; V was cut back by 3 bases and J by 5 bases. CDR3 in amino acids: CASSDRTGRTEAFF. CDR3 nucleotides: TGTGCCAGCAGTGACAGGACAGGACGTACTGAAGCTTTCTTT.

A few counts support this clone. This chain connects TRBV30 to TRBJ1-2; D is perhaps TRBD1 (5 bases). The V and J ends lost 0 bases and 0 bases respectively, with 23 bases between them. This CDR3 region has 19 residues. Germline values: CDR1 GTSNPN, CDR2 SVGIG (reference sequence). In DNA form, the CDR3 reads TGTGCCTGGAGTGTACTCGGGGGACGGTCAACGGATACTAACTATGGCTACACCTTC. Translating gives CAWSVLGGRSTDTNYGYTF.

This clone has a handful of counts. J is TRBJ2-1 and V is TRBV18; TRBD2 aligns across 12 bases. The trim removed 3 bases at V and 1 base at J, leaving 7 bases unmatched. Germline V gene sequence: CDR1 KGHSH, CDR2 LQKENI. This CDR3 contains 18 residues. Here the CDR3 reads CASSPTSGSGGSYNEQFF. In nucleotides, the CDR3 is TGTGCCAGCTCACCGACTAGCGGGAGTGGTGGTTCCTACAATGAGCAGTTCTTC.

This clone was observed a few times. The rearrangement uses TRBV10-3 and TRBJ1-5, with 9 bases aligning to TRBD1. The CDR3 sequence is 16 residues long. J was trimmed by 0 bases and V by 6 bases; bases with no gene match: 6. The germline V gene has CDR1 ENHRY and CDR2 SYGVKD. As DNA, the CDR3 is TGTGCCATCAGCACCGGGACAGGGCATAGCAATCAGCCCCAGCATTTT. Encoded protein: CAISTGTGHSNQPQHF.

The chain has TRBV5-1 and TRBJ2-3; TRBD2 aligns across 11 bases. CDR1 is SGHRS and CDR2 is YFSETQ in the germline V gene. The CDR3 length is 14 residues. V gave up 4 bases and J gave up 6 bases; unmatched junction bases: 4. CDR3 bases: TGCGCCAGCAGCGTTAGCGGGGGGGCCGATACGCAGTATTTT. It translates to CASSVSGGADTQYF.

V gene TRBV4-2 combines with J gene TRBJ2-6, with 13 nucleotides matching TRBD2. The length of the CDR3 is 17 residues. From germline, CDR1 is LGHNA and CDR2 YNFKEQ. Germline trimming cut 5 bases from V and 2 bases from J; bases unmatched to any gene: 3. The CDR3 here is CASSSGLAGAGANVLTF. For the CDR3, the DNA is TGTGCCAGCAGCAGCGGACTAGCGGGAGCTGGGGCCAACGTCCTGACTTTC.

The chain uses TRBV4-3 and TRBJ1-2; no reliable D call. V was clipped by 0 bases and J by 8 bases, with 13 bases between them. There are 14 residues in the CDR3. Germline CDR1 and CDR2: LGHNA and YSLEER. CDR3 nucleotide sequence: TGCGCCAGCAGCCAAGATCCGGCCCTGTGGGGCTACACCTTC. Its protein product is CASSQDPALWGYTF.

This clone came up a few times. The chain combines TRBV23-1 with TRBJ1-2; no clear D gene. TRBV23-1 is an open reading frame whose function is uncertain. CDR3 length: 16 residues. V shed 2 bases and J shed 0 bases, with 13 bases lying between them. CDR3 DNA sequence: TGCGCCAGCAGTCAAAATCCAGGCCCCTCTAACTATGGCTACACCTTC. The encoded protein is CASSQNPGPSNYGYTF.

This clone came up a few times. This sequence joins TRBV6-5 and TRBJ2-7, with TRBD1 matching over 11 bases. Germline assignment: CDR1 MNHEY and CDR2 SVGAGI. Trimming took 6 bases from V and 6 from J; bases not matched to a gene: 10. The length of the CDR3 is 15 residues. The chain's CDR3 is CASRPSGQGAGEQYF. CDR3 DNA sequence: TGTGCCAGCAGACCGTCCGGACAGGGGGCCGGCGAGCAGTACTTC.

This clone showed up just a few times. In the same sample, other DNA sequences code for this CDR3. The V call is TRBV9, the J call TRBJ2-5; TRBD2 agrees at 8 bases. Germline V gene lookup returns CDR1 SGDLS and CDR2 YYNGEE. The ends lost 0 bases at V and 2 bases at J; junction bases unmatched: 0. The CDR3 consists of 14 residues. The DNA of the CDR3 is TGTGCCAGCAGCGTAGCTAGCGGGCAAGAGACCCAGTACTTC. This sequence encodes CASSVASGQETQYF.

This CDR3 reads CASSEGGAGLNQPQHF. For the CDR3, the DNA is TGTGCCAGCAGTGAAGGTGGGGCAGGCCTGAATCAGCCCCAGCATTTT. V gene TRBV25-1 combines with J gene TRBJ1-5; the D gene is possibly TRBD1 (5 bases). The CDR3 is made up of 16 amino acids. CDR1 is MGHDK, CDR2 SYGVNS, per germline. Trimming took off 2 bases at V and 4 bases at J, with 15 bases between the two ends.